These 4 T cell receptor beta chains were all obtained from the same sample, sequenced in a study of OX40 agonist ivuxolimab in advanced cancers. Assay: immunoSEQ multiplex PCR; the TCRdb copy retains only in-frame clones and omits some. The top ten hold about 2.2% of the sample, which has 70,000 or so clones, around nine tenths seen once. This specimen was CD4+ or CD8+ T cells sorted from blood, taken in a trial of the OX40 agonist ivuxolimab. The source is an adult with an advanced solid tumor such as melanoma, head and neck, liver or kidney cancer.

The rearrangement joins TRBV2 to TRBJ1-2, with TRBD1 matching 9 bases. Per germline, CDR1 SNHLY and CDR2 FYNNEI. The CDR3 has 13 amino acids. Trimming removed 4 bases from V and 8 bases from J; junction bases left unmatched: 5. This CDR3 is CASSGDRAYGYTF. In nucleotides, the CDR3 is TGTGCCAGCAGTGGGGACAGGGCCTACGGCTACACCTTC.

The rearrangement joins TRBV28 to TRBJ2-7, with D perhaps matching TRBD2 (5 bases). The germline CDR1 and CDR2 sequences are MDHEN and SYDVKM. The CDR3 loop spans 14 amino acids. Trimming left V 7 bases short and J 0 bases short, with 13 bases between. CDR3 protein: CASTGGGYSYEQYF. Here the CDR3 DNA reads TGTGCCAGCACCGGAGGCGGGTACTCCTACGAGCAGTACTTC.

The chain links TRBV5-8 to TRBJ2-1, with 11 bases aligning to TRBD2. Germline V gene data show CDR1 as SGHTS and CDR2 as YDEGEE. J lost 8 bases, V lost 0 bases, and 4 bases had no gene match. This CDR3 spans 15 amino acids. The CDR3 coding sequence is TGTGCCAGCAGCTTGGATCTAGCGGGAGGCGATGAGCAGTTCTTC. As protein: CASSLDLAGGDEQFF.

The CDR3 here is CASSRTATYGYTF. CDR3 coding DNA: TGTGCCAGCAGCCGAACAGCCACCTATGGCTACACCTTC. The genes are TRBV6-5 and TRBJ1-2; D ambiguous. This CDR3 spans 13 amino acids. The V gene lost 6 bases and the J gene lost 4 bases, with 12 bases spanning the gap. The germline V gene encodes CDR1 MNHEY and CDR2 SVGAGI.